In this sample, the clone carrying this T cell receptor beta chain turned up once. Its antigen remains unidentified. The CDR3 is 14 amino acids. Germline V gene lookup returns CDR1 GTSNPN and CDR2 SVGIG (reference sequence). V was pared by 5 bases and J by 8 bases, with 10 bases of the junction left unmatched. This specimen belongs to a study of shared clonotypes between healthy human individuals. About the research overall: A couple of female and three male donors aged 18 to 49 were enrolled.

Study results and limitations: Deeper or shallower sequencing was expected to change how clonotypes are shared among donors. For sorted subsets, rarefaction showed incomplete sequencing despite large depth.

In the sorted-subset replicate PCRs, around 220 ng DNA, roughly 29,000 T cell genomes, was used. The table came from immunoSEQ multiplex PCR; TCRdb's copy has only in-frame clones and leaves some out. Of approximately 1,500,000 clones in the sample, 98% were seen once. The rearrangement links TRBV30 to TRBJ2-3, with 10 bases lining up with TRBD2. The sequence derives from a man younger than 40 in good health. Sequenced: naive CD4+ T cells sorted from blood. Subset given: CD45RA+ positively selected. This chain's CDR3 is CAWAPAGGPVTQYF. CDR3 bases: TGTGCCTGGGCTCCAGCGGGAGGGCCTGTTACGCAGTATTTT. The variable domain in full, with the rest retrieved from reference TRBV30 and TRBJ2-3, is SQTIHQWPATLVQPVGSPLSLECTVEGTSNPNLYWYRQAAGRGLQLLFYSVGIGQISSEVPQNLSASRPQDRQFILSSKKLLLSDSGFYLCAWAPAGGPVTQYFGPGTRLTVL.